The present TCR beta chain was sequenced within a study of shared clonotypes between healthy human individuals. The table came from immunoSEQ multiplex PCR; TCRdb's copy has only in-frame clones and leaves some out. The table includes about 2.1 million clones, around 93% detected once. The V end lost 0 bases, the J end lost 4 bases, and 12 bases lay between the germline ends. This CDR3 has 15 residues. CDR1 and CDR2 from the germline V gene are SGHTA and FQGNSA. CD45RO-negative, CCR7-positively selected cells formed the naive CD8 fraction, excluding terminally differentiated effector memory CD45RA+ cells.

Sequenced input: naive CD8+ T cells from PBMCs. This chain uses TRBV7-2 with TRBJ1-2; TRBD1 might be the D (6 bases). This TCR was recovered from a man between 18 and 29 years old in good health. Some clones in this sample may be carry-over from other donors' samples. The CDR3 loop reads CASSLAPGQIYGYTF. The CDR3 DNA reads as TGTGCCAGCAGCTTAGCCCCGGGACAAATCTATGGCTACACCTTC.